This T cell receptor beta chain was captured in a study of T cell changes during pregnancy in multiple sclerosis. The V gene's germline CDR1 is LNHDA and CDR2 SQIVND (reference sequence). Trimming took 8 bases from V and 4 from J, leaving 18 bases between them. This CDR3 comprises 14 residues. The protocol was immunoSEQ multiplex PCR, while the TCRdb copy is restricted to in-frame clones and leaves out a portion. The top ten hold 1.4% of the sample, which has about 40,000 clones, just over 90% seen once. Sample: PBMCs (not recorded whether the cells were cultured). The receptor was derived from a female donor with multiple sclerosis, enrolled in a pregnancy study. The V gene is TRBV19, the J gene TRBJ2-7; possibly TRBD1 for D (6 bases). The CDR3 DNA sequence: TGTGCCAGTGGTCCGCAGGGGAATGGGTACGAGCAGTACTTC. Encoded protein: CASGPQGNGYEQYF.